This section outlines one TCR beta chain sequence together with its context. Its specificity is not known. The healthy adult donors were HIV-negative and reported no recent acute infections or vaccinations. These data belong to a study of shared clonotypes between healthy human individuals. As for the study in general: Every donor yielded three CD4 naive, three CD4 memory, two CD8 naive and one CD8 memory plate. Regarding the study as a whole: Relative to memory subsets, naive subsets generally showed larger estimated richness.

CDR3 size: 13 residues. Per germline, CDR1 ENHRY and CDR2 SYGVKD. Trimming left V 6 bases short and J 3 bases short, with 10 bases between. Sequenced by immunoSEQ multiplex PCR; TCRdb stores in-frame clones only, minus some. The sample includes a few million clones, roughly 93% of them seen just once. The chain joins TRBV10-3 to TRBJ2-3, with TRBD1 as a possible D gene (6 bases). Sequences were obtained from naive CD4+ T cells from PBMCs. Subset here: CD45RA+ positively selected. This clonotype originated in a man aged 18 to 29 in good health. Some clones in this sample may be carry-over from other donors' samples. The CDR3 here is CAIREGGTDTQYF. The CDR3 region has the DNA TGTGCCATCAGGGAAGGGGGAACAGATACGCAGTATTTT.